This TCR beta chain was profiled in a study of CD8+ T cells in alopecia areata. CDR3 length: 14 residues. Germline-derived CDR1 and CDR2 are SGDLS and YYNGEE. The V gene end was trimmed by 3 bases and the J gene end by 1 base; junction bases not matched to a gene: 1. The treatment: oral pan-JAK inhibitor, 5-10 mg twice daily. Sequencing templates came from extracted RNA that was reverse transcribed into cDNA. Generated by immunoSEQ multiplex PCR, the TCRdb table keeps only in-frame clones and is missing some. The table includes around 86,000 clones, about two thirds detected once. The receptor was isolated from a human donor with alopecia areata. The V and J genes are TRBV9 and TRBJ1-5, with TRBD1 identical over 7 bases. Sequenced material: CD8+ T cells sorted from blood, taken at week 44, from a patient treated with tofacitinib. Here the CDR3 DNA reads TGTGCCAGCAGCGCGACAGGGAGCAATCAGCCCCAGCATTTT. Translated: CASSATGSNQPQHF.